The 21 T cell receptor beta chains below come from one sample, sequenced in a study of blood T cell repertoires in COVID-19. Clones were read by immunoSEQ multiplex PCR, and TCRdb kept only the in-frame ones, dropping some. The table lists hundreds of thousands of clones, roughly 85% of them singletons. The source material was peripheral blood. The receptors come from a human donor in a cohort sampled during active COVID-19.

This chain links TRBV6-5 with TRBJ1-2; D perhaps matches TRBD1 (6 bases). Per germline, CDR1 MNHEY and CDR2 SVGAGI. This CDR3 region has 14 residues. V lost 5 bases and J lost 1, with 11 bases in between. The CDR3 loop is CASSRPDSNYGYTF. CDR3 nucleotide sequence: TGTGCCAGCAGTAGACCGGACAGTAACTATGGCTACACCTTC.

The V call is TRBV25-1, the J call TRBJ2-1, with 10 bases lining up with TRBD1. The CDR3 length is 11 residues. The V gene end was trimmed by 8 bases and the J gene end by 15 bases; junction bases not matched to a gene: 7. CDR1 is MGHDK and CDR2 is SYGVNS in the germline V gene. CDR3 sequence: CASLDRGYRFF. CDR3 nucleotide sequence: TGTGCCAGCTTGGACAGGGGGTATCGGTTCTTC.

CDR3 residues: CASSPLGTDTQYF. Here the CDR3 DNA reads TGCGCCAGCAGCCCTCTCGGCACAGATACGCAGTATTTT. V usage is TRBV4-1 and J usage is TRBJ2-3; the D is unclear. The CDR3 has 13 amino acids. Trimming took 4 bases from V and 1 from J, leaving 6 bases between them. Germline V gives CDR1 MGHRA, CDR2 YSYEKL.

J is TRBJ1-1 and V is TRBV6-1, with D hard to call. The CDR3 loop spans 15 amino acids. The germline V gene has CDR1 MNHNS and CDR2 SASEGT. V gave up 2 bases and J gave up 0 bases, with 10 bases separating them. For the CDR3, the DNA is TGTGCCAGCAGTGAATGGGCAGGAATGAACACTGAAGCTTTCTTT. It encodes CASSEWAGMNTEAFF.

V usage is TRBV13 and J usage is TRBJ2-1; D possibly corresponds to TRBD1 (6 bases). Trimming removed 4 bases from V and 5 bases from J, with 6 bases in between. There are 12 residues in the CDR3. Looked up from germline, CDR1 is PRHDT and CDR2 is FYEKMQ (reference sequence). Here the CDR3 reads CASSWTDNEQFF. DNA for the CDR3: TGTGCCAGCAGCTGGACAGACAATGAGCAGTTCTTC.

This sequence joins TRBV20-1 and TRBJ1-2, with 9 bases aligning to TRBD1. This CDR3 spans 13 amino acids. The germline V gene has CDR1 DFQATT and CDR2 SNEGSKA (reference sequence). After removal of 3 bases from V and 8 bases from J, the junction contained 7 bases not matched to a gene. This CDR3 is CSASVQGAGGYTF. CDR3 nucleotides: TGCAGTGCTAGTGTACAGGGGGCAGGCGGCTACACCTTC.

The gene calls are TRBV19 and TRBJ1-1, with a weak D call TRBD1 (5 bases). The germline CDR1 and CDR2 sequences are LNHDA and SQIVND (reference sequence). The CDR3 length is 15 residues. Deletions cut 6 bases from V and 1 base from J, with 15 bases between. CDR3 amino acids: CASSLDRTSNTEAFF. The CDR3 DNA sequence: TGTGCCAGTAGCCTAGACAGAACGTCGAACACTGAAGCTTTCTTT.

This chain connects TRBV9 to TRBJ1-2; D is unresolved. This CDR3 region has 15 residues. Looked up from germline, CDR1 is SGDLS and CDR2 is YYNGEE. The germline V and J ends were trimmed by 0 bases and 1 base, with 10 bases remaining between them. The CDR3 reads CASSVDRENNYGYTF. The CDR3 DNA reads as TGTGCCAGCAGCGTAGACAGAGAAAATAACTATGGCTACACCTTC.

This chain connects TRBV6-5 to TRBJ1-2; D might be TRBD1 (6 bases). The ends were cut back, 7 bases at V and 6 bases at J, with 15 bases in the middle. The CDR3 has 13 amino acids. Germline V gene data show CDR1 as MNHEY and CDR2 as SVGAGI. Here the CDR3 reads CASTETGYHGYTF. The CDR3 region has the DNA TGTGCCAGCACAGAAACAGGGTATCATGGCTACACCTTC.

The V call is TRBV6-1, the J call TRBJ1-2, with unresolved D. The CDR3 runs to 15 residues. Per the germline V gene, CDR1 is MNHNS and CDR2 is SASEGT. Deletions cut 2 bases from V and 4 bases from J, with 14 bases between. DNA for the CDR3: TGTGCCAGCAGTGAAACGGGGTTAGTAGGCTATGGCTACACCTTC. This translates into CASSETGLVGYGYTF.

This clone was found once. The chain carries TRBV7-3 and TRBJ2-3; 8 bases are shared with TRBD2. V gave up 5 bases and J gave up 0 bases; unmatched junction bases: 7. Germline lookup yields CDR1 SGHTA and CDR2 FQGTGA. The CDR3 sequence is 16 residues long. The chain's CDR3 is CASSPLAGKSTDTQYF. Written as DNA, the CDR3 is TGTGCCAGCAGCCCATTAGCGGGGAAAAGCACAGATACGCAGTATTTT.

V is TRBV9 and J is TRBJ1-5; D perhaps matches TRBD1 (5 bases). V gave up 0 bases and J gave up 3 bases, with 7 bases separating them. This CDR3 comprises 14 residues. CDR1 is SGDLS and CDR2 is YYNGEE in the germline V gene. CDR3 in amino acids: CASSVAGANQPQHF. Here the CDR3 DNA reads TGTGCCAGCAGCGTAGCTGGGGCCAATCAGCCCCAGCATTTT.

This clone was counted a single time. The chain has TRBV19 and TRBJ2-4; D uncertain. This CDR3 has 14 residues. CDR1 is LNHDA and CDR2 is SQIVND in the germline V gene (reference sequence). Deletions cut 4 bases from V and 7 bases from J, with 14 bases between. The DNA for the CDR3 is TGTGCCAGTAGTAAAGAGACTGCTGGCAACATTCAGTACTTC. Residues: CASSKETAGNIQYF.

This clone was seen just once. This CDR3 is CASSYRLDGANVLTF. CDR3 DNA sequence: TGCGCCAGCAGCTACAGGTTGGATGGGGCCAACGTCCTGACTTTC. The chain couples TRBV5-1 to TRBJ2-6; possible D gene TRBD1, 5 bases. The germline CDR1 and CDR2 sequences are SGHRS and YFSETQ. The CDR3 is made up of 15 amino acids. Trimming took off 3 bases at V and 3 bases at J, with 10 bases between the two ends. The whole variable domain, remainder taken from reference TRBV5-1 and TRBJ2-6, is KAGVTQTPRYLIKTRGQQVTLSCSPISGHRSVSWYQQTPGQGLQFLFEYFSETQRNKGNFPGRFSGRQFSNSRSEMNVSTLELGDSALYLCASSYRLDGANVLTFGAGSRLTVL.

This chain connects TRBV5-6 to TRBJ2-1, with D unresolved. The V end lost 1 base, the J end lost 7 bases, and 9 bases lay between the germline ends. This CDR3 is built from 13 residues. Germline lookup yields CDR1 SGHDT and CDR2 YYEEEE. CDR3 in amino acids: CASSLRVRNEQFF. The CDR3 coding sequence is TGTGCCAGCAGCTTGCGGGTTAGGAATGAGCAGTTCTTC.

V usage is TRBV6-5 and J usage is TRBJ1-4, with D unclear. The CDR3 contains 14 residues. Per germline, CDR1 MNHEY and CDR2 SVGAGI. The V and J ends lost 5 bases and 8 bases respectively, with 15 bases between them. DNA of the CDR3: TGTGCCAGCAGTCTACTCCGGACGGGAGAAAAACTGTTTTTT. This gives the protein CASSLLRTGEKLFF.

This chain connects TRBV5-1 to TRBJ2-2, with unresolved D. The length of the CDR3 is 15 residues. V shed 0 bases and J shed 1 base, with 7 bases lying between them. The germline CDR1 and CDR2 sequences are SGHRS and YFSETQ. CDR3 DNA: TGCGCCAGCAGCTTGGCAGGAAAGAACACCGGGGAGCTGTTTTTT. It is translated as CASSLAGKNTGELFF.

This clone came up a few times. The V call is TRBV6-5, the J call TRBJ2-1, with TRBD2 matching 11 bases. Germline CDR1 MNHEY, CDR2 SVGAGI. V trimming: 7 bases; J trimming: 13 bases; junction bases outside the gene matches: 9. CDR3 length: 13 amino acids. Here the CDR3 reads CASNKLAGDPQFF. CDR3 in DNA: TGTGCCAGCAACAAACTAGCGGGGGACCCTCAGTTCTTC.

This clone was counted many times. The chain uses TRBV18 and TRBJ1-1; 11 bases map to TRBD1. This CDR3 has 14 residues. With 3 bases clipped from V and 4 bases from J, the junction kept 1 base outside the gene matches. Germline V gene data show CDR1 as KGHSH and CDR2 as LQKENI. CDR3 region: CASSPGTGGTEAFF. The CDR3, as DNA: TGTGCCAGCTCACCCGGGACAGGGGGCACTGAAGCTTTCTTT.

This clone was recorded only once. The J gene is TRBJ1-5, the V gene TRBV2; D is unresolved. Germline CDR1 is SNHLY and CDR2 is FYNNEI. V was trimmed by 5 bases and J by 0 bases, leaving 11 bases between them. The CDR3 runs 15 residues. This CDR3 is CASSLVTYSNQPQHF. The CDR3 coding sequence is TGTGCCAGCAGTCTGGTTACATATAGCAATCAGCCCCAGCATTTT.

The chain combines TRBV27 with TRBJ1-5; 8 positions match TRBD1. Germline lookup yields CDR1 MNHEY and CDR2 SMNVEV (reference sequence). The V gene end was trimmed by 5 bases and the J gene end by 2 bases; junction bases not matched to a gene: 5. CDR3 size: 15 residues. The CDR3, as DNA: TGTGCCAGCAGTATTTCAGGGGGCGGCAATCAGCCCCAGCATTTT. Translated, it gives CASSISGGGNQPQHF.